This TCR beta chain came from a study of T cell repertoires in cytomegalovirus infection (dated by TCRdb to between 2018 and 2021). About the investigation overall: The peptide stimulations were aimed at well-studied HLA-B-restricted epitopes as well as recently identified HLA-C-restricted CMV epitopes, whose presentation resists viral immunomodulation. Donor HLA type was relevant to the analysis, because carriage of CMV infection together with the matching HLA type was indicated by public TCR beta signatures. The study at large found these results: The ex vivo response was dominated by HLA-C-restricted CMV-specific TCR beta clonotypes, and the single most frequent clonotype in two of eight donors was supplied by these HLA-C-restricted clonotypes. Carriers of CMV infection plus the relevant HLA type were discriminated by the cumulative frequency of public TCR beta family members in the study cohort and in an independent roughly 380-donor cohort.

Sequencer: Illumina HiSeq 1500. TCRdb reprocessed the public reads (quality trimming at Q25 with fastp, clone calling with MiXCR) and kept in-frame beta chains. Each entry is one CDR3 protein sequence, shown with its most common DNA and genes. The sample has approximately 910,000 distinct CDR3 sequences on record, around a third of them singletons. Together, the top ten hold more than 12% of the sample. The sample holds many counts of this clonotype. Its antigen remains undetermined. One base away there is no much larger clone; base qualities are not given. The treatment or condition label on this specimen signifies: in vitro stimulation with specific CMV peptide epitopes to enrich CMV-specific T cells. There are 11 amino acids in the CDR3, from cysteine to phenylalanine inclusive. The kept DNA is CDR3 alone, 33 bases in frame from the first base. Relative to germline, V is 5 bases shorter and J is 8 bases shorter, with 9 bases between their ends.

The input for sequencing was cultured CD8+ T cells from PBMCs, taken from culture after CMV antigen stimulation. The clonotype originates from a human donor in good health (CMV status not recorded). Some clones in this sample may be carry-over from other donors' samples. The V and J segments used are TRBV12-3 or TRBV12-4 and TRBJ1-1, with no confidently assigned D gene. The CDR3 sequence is CASSPSGEAFF. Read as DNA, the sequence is TGTGCCAGCAGTCCTTCGGGGGAAGCTTTCTTT.